Here is one T cell receptor (beta chain) with its context. Its antigen target is currently unknown. No per-base quality is available; no much larger clone lies one base away. The data derive from a study of shared clonotypes between healthy human individuals (dated by TCRdb to the early 2020s). About the full investigation: The cohort included three men and a couple of women between 18 and 49 years of age. Leukapheresis yielded between about 0.9 and 10 billion PBMCs per donor. To increase sequencing depth and limit assay-specific biases, different laboratories used diverse techniques to prepare libraries and sequence TCR repertoires. To estimate repertoire size and how much clonotypes are shared between individuals, the study performed deep sequencing of blood TCR repertoires from a few healthy adults. For each donor, CD4 naive and CD4 memory were each given three plates, CD8 naive was given two plates, and CD8 memory was given one plate. Paper-wide results and their limitations: Because the study included only a small number of donors, the genetic and exposure-history diversity represented was limited. Sharing across a handful of donors was observed for around 5% of naive CD4, 3.5% of naive CD8, 2.3% of memory CD4, and roughly 0.4% of memory CD8 clonotypes. Sampling was restricted to blood, and TCR repertoires in tissues likely differ from the TCR repertoires found in blood. Pairwise subsampling led to the expectation that sequencing depth would affect the degree of clonotype sharing among donors. Rarefaction of sorted-subset datasets indicated incomplete sequencing despite the large sequencing depth. Larger estimated clonotype richness was generally found for naive subsets than for memory subsets. Higher generation probabilities were observed for clonotypes shared by all four sorted-subset donors than for non-shared clonotypes.

Healthy HIV-negative adults with no recently reported acute infections or vaccinations were included as donors. Only Caucasian adults living in Nashville, Tennessee, USA were represented among the donors. CD4+ T cells were enriched by magnetic negative selection, after which naive cells were positively selected on CD45RA and the negative fraction was taken as the memory subset. Blood was obtained by leukapheresis, after which PBMCs were separated by Ficoll-Histopaque density gradient centrifugation and cryopreserved in liquid nitrogen vapor phase. Purity and quantity of every magnetically sorted T cell population were checked by analytical flow cytometry. Genomic DNA was isolated from each sorted fraction and quantified by UV absorbance on a Nanodrop 2000c. TCR CDR3 regions were amplified from genomic DNA by multiplex PCR using the deep immunoSEQ assay. Extracted genomic DNA from each cell subset was spread evenly across all wells of several immunoSEQ 96-well plates, with each plate serving as a replicate. For sorted subsets, around 200 ng genomic DNA, equal to 30,000 to 35,000 T cell genomes, was loaded into each replicate PCR. The purified libraries were quantified using a Qubit 3.0 fluorometer, sized with a Bioanalyzer 2100, and then quantified again using the KAPA Library Quantification kit. Every immunoSEQ 96-well plate was sequenced on a dedicated single-read 150-cycle Illumina NextSeq 550 flow cell. In the original analysis: Because the immunoSEQ output held only junctional sequences and lacked quality scores, the filtering could not match the filtering applied to full-length reads. To assign V/J genes and CDR3, sequences were annotated using PyIR, a Python wrapper for IgBLAST v1.9, with IMGT germline references. Any read was removed if the V/J assignment was weak (E-value above 1e-6), the CDR3 was missing, or the read contained stop codons, out-of-frame junctions, or ambiguous translated residues. V3J clonotypes were defined by identical inferred V gene, J gene, and CDR3 amino acid sequence. The percentage overlap between two repertoires was calculated by dividing the number of shared unique clonotypes by the size of the smaller repertoire. Richness of each repertoire was evaluated using RTK rarefaction, the Chao1 estimator, and Recon v2.1 estimates of unobserved clonotypes. Generation probabilities for all TCRbeta clonotypes obtained by the gDNA method from a handful of donors were computed using OLGA. Imported from immuneACCESS, the table was reduced by TCRdb to in-frame sequences with V and J called. These copies leave out some clones; in studies compared against another copy, an unresolved V gene accounts for under half, and the cause of the remainder is not known. That table supplies the V and J calls and clone size; D and trimming were determined from the DNA. The sample contains roughly 640,000 clones, about 74% of them found a single time. Under 2% of the sample goes to the ten largest clones.

This TCR was recovered from a woman between 25 and 40 years old in good health. Sequencing was performed on memory CD4+ T cells sorted from blood. In light of the paper, this sample's cell subset or site label describes: CD45RA-negative fraction.

The CDR3 corresponds to CASSPAHRQPEKLFF. The bases read TGTGCCAGCAGCCCCGCGCATCGCCAACCCGAAAAACTGTTTTTT. The V and J segments used are TRBV7-8 and TRBJ1-4, with the D gene too uncertain to name. V is cut by 5 bases and J by 8 bases, and the space between the germline ends is 18 bases. The germline V gene provides CDR1 SGHVS and CDR2 FQNEAQ. The CDR3 sequence holds 15 residues, the cysteine and phenylalanine included. CDR3 DNA only is kept here, 45 bases in frame from base 1. With the rest looked up from the reference TRBV7-8 and TRBJ1-4 genes rather than sequenced, the full variable domain is GAGVSQSPRYKVAKRGQDVALRCDPISGHVSLFWYQQALGQGPEFLTYFQNEAQLDKSGLPSDRFFAERPEGSVSTLKIQRTQQEDSAVYLCASSPAHRQPEKLFFGSGTQLSVL.